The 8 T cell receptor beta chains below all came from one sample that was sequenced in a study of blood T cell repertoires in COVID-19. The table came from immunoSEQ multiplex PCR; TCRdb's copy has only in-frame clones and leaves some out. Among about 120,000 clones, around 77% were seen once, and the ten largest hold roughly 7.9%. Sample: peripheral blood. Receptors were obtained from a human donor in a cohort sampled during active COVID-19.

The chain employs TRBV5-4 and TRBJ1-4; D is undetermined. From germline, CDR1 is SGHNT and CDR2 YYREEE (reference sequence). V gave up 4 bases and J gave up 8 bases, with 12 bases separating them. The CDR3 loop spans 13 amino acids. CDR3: CASSPLPGEKLFF. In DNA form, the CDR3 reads TGTGCCAGCAGCCCCCTCCCGGGGGAAAAACTGTTTTTT.

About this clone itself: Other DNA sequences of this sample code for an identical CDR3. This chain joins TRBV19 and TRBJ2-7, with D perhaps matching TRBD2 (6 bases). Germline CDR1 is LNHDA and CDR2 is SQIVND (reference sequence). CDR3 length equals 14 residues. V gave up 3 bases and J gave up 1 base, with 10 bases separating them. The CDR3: CASSMAGGSYEQYF. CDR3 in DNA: TGTGCCAGTAGTATGGCCGGGGGATCCTACGAGCAGTACTTC. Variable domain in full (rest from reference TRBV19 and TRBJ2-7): DGGITQSPKYLFRKEGQNVTLSCEQNLNHDAMYWYRQDPGQGLRLIYYSQIVNDFQKGDIAEGYSVSREKKESFPLTVTSAQKNPTAFYLCASSMAGGSYEQYFGPGTRLTVT.

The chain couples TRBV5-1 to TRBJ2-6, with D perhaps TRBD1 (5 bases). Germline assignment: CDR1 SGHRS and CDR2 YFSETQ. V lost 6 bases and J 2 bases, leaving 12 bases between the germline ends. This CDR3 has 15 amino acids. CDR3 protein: CASNEGVPGANVLTF. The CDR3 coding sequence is TGCGCCAGCAATGAAGGGGTGCCTGGGGCCAACGTCCTGACTTTC.

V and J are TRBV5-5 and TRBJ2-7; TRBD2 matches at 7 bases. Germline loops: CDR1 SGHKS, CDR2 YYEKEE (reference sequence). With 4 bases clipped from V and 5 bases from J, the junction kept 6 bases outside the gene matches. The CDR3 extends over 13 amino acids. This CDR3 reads CASSLSGTHEQYF. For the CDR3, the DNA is TGTGCCAGCAGCCTCAGCGGGACGCACGAGCAGTACTTC.

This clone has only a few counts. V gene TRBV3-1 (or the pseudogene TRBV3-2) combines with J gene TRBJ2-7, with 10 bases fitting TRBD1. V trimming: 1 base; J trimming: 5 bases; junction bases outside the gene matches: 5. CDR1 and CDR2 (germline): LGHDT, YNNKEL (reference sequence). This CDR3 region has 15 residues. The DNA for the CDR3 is TGTGCCAGCAGCCAAGGAGGAGGGACAGGGGACGAGCAGTACTTC. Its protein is CASSQGGGTGDEQYF.

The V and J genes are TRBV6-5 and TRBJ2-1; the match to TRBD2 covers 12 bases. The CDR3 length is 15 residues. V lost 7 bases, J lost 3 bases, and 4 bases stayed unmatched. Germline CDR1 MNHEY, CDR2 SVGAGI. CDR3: CASNLLAGGYNEQFF. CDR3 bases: TGTGCCAGCAACCTACTAGCGGGAGGCTACAATGAGCAGTTCTTC.

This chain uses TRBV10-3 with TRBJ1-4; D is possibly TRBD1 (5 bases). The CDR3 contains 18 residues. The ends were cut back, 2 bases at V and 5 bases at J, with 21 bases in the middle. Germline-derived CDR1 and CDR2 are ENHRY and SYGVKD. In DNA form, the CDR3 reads TGTGCCATCAGTGAGGTCCCAGGGCCTCGGGAGAACAATGAAAAACTGTTTTTT. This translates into CAISEVPGPRENNEKLFF.

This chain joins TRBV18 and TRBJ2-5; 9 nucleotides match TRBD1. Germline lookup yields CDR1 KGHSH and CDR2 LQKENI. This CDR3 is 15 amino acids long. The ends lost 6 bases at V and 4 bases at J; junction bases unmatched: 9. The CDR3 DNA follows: TGTGCCAGCTCGGTACAGGGGGCGCAGGGAGAGACCCAGTACTTC. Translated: CASSVQGAQGETQYF.